These 20 T cell receptor beta chains share one sample of origin, sequenced in a study of beta chain features in type 1 diabetes. Expressed TCRB transcripts were sequenced because the entire RNA isolate underwent reverse transcription. Some clones are missing from TCRdb's copy, which holds only in-frame ones; the method was immunoSEQ multiplex PCR. Here the sample spans 430,000 or so clones, about an eighth being singletons. Sequenced sample: naive CD4+ T cells from blood. Receptors were obtained from a woman aged 18 to 35 in good health.

The DNA for the CDR3 is TGTGCCAGCAGCTTAAGGGGGCTCGAAAAACTGTTTTTT. Translation: CASSLRGLEKLFF. This chain connects TRBV7-9 to TRBJ1-4; 7 nucleotides agree with TRBD1. The germline CDR1 and CDR2 sequences are SEHNR and FQNEAQ (reference sequence). CDR3 length equals 13 residues. The V gene end was trimmed by 2 bases and the J gene end by 8 bases; junction bases not matched to a gene: 2.

Remarks on this clone: A much larger clone is a single base away; this may be a read error. This rearrangement joins TRBV6-5 to TRBJ2-4; D not certain. Germline V gene sequence: CDR1 MNHEY, CDR2 SVGAGI. V was pared by 6 bases and J by 1 base, with 1 base between. CDR3 size: 11 residues. The CDR3 reads CASRAKNIQYF. CDR3 sequence (DNA): TGTGCCAGCAGGGCCAAAAACATTCAGTACTTC.

The gene calls are TRBV5-6 and TRBJ2-1; D is unresolved. From germline, CDR1 is SGHDT and CDR2 YYEEEE. The germline V and J ends were trimmed by 1 base and 9 bases, with 8 bases remaining between them. This CDR3 has 12 amino acids. CDR3 in DNA: TGTGCCAGCAGCTTGTCCCACGGTGAGCAGTTCTTC. Its translation: CASSLSHGEQFF.

This chain links TRBV9 with TRBJ2-1; 9 nucleotides line up with TRBD2. The V gene's germline CDR1 is SGDLS and CDR2 YYNGEE. After removal of 4 bases from V and 0 bases from J, the junction contained 5 bases not matched to a gene. CDR3 length: 16 residues. Written as DNA, the CDR3 is TGTGCCAGCAGCCCCCGTAGCGGGAGCTCCTACAATGAGCAGTTCTTC. This translates into CASSPRSGSSYNEQFF.

This clone turned up a few times. The V and J genes are TRBV5-1 and TRBJ1-1; D uncertain. Germline values: CDR1 SGHRS, CDR2 YFSETQ. Deletions cut 5 bases from V and 1 base from J, with 9 bases between. This CDR3 is built from 13 residues. CDR3 amino acids: CASSSPPNTEAFF. The CDR3 bases are TGCGCCAGCAGTAGTCCTCCGAACACTGAAGCTTTCTTT. Combining the CDR3 with reference TRBV5-1 and TRBJ1-1 gives the whole variable domain KAGVTQTPRYLIKTRGQQVTLSCSPISGHRSVSWYQQTPGQGLQFLFEYFSETQRNKGNFPGRFSGRQFSNSRSEMNVSTLELGDSALYLCASSSPPNTEAFFGQGTRLTVV.

This chain connects TRBV6-5 to TRBJ2-5; no definite D call. CDR3 length equals 14 residues. V lost 2 bases and J 6 bases, leaving 13 bases between the germline ends. CDR1 MNHEY and CDR2 SVGAGI come from the germline V gene. The CDR3 DNA reads as TGTGCCAGCAGTTACGAAAGGCTCGGGCAGACCCAGTACTTC. Residues: CASSYERLGQTQYF.

This clone was seen only a few times. This chain connects TRBV7-2 to TRBJ2-7; D may be TRBD1 (6 bases). Germline loops: CDR1 SGHTA, CDR2 FQGNSA. Trimming stripped 5 bases from V and 3 bases from J, with 8 bases between. The CDR3 spans 12 residues. The CDR3 DNA sequence: TGTGCCAGCAGCACACAGGGCTACGAGCAGTACTTC. This gives the protein CASSTQGYEQYF.

Only a few counts were recorded for this clone. This chain uses TRBV7-2 with TRBJ1-2; unclear D gene. Trimming removed 5 bases from V and 3 bases from J, with 7 bases in between. CDR1 is SGHTA, CDR2 FQGNSA, per germline. The CDR3 is 12 residues long. The CDR3 sequence is CASSAVHYGYTF. CDR3 bases: TGTGCCAGCAGCGCTGTTCACTATGGCTACACCTTC. The whole variable domain, remainder taken from reference TRBV7-2 and TRBJ1-2, is GAGVSQSPSNKVTEKGKDVELRCDPISGHTALYWYRQSLGQGLEFLIYFQGNSAPDKSGLPSDRFSAERTGGSVSTLTIQRTQQEDSAVYLCASSAVHYGYTFGSGTRLTVV.

This chain uses TRBV6-5 with TRBJ2-1, with D possibly being TRBD1 or TRBD2 (6 bases each). CDR3 length: 14 residues. Germline CDR1 and CDR2: MNHEY and SVGAGI. V gave up 9 bases and J gave up 12 bases, with 24 bases separating them. The CDR3 here is CASPLLRDPQGQFF. The DNA for the CDR3 is TGTGCCAGTCCCCTTTTGCGGGACCCACAGGGGCAGTTCTTC.

This clone was counted a few times. The genes are TRBV18 and TRBJ2-4, with 13 bases that match TRBD2. The CDR3 has 19 residues. J gave up 0 bases and V 3 bases, and 8 bases lay outside the gene matches. Germline V gives CDR1 KGHSH, CDR2 LQKENI. CDR3 in DNA: TGTGCCAGCTCACCCAGGACTAGCGGGGGCACCCTAGCCAAAAACATTCAGTACTTC. As protein: CASSPRTSGGTLAKNIQYF.

This chain connects TRBV25-1 to TRBJ2-5; the D gene is possibly TRBD1 (6 bases). The ends were cut back, 1 base at V and 7 bases at J, with 19 bases in the middle. The CDR3 runs to 16 residues. CDR1 is MGHDK and CDR2 is SYGVNS in the germline V gene. This chain's CDR3 is CASSELTQLEGGTQYF. The CDR3 bases are TGTGCCAGCAGTGAATTAACCCAGCTAGAAGGGGGGACCCAGTACTTC.

This chain links TRBV29-1 with TRBJ1-5, with D possibly matching TRBD1 (6 bases). Germline-derived CDR1 and CDR2 are SQVTM and ANQGSEA. The CDR3 has 13 residues. The V end lost 4 bases, the J end lost 11 bases, and 18 bases lay between the germline ends. CDR3 sequence (DNA): TGCAGCGTTGGCGTGGACAGCGTCTCGTCCCAGCATTTT. Translating gives CSVGVDSVSSQHF.

This clone was seen more than once but under ten times. At one boundary the junction diverges from the germline segment, which might be a read error. This sequence joins TRBV7-9 and TRBJ1-4; no firm D call. The CDR3 is made up of 16 amino acids. The germline CDR1 and CDR2 sequences are SEHNR and FQNEAQ (reference sequence). The CDR3 sequence is CSSSLNGISTNEKLFF. DNA for the CDR3: TGTTCCAGCAGCTTAAACGGCATCTCAACTAATGAAAAACTGTTTTTT.

This clone occurred a few times. This sample also contains other DNA sequences that code for the same CDR3. The chain recombines TRBV2 with TRBJ2-3; D is undetermined. This CDR3 comprises 14 residues. Germline lookup yields CDR1 SNHLY and CDR2 FYNNEI. V was trimmed by 3 bases and J by 1 base, leaving 8 bases between them. CDR3 in amino acids: CASSDRSGTDTQYF. The CDR3 bases are TGTGCCAGCAGTGATCGGAGCGGCACAGATACGCAGTATTTT.

A single count supports this clone. The CDR3 sequence: CASSLPGGRGEGYTF. The CDR3 coding sequence is TGCGCCAGCAGCCTACCAGGGGGCCGAGGGGAAGGCTACACCTTC. This chain uses TRBV4-1 with TRBJ1-2; 8 bases are shared with TRBD1. V dropped 4 bases and J dropped 8; count of bases not matched to a gene: 12. This CDR3 has 15 residues. Per the germline V gene, CDR1 is MGHRA and CDR2 is YSYEKL.

This clone was counted between two and nine times. CDR3 amino acids: CASTIAGTTDTQYF. The CDR3 DNA reads as TGTGCCAGCACCATTGCGGGAACCACAGATACGCAGTATTTT. The V and J genes are TRBV11-3 and TRBJ2-3; possible D gene TRBD2, 6 bases. This CDR3 has 14 residues. The germline gives CDR1 SGHNT, CDR2 YENEEA. The V and J ends lost 7 bases and 2 bases respectively, with 13 bases between them.

The rearrangement joins TRBV7-2 to TRBJ1-1; D remains unclear. CDR3 size: 14 residues. Looked up from germline, CDR1 is SGHTA and CDR2 is FQGNSA. Trimming cost V 1 base and J 5 bases, with 11 bases left between them. CDR3 loop: CASSLVAGSTEAFF. In nucleotides, the CDR3 is TGTGCCAGCAGCTTAGTAGCAGGCTCGACTGAAGCTTTCTTT.

The chain joins TRBV4-2 to TRBJ1-2; 9 nucleotides agree with TRBD1. Germline V gene data show CDR1 as LGHNA and CDR2 as YNFKEQ. V was pared by 4 bases and J by 0 bases, with 6 bases of the junction left unmatched. CDR3 length: 16 amino acids. CDR3 DNA: TGTGCCAGCAGCCCGATGGGGGACAGGGCTAACTATGGCTACACCTTC. Residues: CASSPMGDRANYGYTF.

This clone was detected only a few times. This chain's CDR3 is CASSWAGTKNTGELFF. The CDR3 DNA follows: TGTGCCAGCAGCTGGGCCGGGACAAAGAACACCGGGGAGCTGTTTTTT. The chain employs TRBV5-6 and TRBJ2-2; D possibly corresponds to TRBD1 (6 bases). V was pared by 3 bases and J by 1 base, with 13 bases between. This CDR3 spans 16 amino acids. Germline V CDR1 and CDR2: SGHDT, YYEEEE.

Comments on this clone: The same CDR3 can be traced to other DNA sequences in this sample. The chain carries TRBV2 and TRBJ1-1, with 7 positions matching TRBD1. Germline assignment: CDR1 SNHLY and CDR2 FYNNEI. The V and J ends lost 4 bases and 5 bases, in that order; junction bases with no gene match: 4. There are 13 residues in the CDR3. In DNA, the CDR3 is TGTGCCAGCAGTGGCCAGGGGGGAACTGAAGCTTTCTTT. Its translation: CASSGQGGTEAFF. Full variable domain (rest looked up from reference TRBV2 and TRBJ1-1): EPEVTQTPSHQVTQMGQEVILRCVPISNHLYFYWYRQILGQKVEFLVSFYNNEISEKSEIFDDQFSVERPDGSNFTLKIRSTKLEDSAMYFCASSGQGGTEAFFGQGTRLTVV.